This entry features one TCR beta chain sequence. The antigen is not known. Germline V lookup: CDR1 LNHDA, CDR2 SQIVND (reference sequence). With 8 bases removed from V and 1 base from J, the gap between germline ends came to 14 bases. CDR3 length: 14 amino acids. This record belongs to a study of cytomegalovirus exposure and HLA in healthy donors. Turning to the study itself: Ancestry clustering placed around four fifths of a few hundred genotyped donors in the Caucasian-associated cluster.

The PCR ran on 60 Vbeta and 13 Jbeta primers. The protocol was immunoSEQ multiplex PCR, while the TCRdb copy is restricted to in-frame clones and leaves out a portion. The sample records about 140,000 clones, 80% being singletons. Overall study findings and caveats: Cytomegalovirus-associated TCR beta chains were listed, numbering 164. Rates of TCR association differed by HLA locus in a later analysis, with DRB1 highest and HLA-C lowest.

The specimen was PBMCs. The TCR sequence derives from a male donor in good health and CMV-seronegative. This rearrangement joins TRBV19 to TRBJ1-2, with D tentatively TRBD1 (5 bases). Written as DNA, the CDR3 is TGTGCCAGTGGGACCGGGACTTATAACTATGGCTACACCTTC. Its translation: CASGTGTYNYGYTF.